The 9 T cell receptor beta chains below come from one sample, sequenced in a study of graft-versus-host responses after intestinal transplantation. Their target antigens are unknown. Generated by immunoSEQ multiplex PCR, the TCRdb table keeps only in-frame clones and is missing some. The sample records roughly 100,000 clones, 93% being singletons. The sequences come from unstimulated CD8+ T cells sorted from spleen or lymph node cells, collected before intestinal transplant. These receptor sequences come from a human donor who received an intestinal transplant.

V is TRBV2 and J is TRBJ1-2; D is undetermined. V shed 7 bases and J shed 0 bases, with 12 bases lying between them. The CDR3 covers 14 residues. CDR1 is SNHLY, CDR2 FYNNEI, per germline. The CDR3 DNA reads TGTGCCAGCATTGTCAGTTTATCTAACTATGGCTACACCTTC. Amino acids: CASIVSLSNYGYTF.

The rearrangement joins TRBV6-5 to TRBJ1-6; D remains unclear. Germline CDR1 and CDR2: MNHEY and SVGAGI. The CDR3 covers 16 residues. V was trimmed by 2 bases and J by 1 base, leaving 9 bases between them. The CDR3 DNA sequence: TGTGCCAGCAGTTACAACAGTGGTTCCTATAATTCACCCCTCCACTTT. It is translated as CASSYNSGSYNSPLHF.

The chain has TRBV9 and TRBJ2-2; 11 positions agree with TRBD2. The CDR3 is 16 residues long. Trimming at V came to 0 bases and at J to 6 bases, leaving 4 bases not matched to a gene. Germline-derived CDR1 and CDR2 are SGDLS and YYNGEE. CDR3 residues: CASSVAGTSGAGELFF. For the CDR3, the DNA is TGTGCCAGCAGCGTAGCGGGGACTAGCGGAGCCGGGGAGCTGTTTTTT.

The CDR3 here is CASSIGLRGEGEETQYF. Here the CDR3 DNA reads TGTGCCAGTAGTATAGGGTTACGGGGGGAGGGGGAAGAGACCCAGTACTTC. The rearrangement uses TRBV19 and TRBJ2-5; TRBD2 is a possible D gene (7 bases). Germline-derived CDR1 and CDR2 are LNHDA and SQIVND (reference sequence). CDR3 length: 17 amino acids. Trimming removed 1 base at V and 3 bases at J, with 18 bases between.

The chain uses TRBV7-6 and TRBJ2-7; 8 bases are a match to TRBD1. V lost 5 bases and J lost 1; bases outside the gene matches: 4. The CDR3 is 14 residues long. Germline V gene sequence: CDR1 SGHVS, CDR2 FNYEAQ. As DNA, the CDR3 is TGTGCCAGCAGCGTCGGACAGGGTTCCTACGAGCAGTACTTC. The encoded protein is CASSVGQGSYEQYF.

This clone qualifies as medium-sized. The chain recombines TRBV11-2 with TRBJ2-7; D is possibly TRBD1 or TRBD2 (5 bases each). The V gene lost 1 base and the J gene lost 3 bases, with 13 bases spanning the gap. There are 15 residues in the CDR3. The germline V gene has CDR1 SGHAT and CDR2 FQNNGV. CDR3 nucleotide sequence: TGTGCCAGCAGCTTAGGATCCGGGGCCGACTACGAGCAGTACTTC. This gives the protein CASSLGSGADYEQYF. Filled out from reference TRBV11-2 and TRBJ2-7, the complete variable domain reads EAGVAQSPRYKIIEKRQSVAFWCNPISGHATLYWYQQILGQGPKLLIQFQNNGVVDDSQLPKDRFSAERLKGVDSTLKIQPAKLEDSAVYLCASSLGSGADYEQYFGPGTRLTVT.

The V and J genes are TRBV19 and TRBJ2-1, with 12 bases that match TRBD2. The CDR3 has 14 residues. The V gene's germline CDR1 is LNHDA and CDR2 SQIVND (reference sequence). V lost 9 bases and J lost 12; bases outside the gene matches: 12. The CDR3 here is CASKRLAGELGQFF. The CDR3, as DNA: TGTGCCAGCAAGAGACTAGCGGGGGAACTAGGGCAGTTCTTC.

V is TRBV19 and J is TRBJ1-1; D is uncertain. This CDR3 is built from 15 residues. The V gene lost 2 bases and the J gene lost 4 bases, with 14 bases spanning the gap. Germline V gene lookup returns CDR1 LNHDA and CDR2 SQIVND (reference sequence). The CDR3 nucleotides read TGTGCCAGTAGTATATTAATCGGTGGAGGCACTGAAGCTTTCTTT. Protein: CASSILIGGGTEAFF.

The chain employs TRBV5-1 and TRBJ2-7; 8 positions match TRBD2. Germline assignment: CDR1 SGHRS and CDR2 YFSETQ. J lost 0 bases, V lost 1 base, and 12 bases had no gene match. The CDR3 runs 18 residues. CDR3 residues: CASSLWDRGGIYSYEQYF. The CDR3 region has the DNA TGCGCCAGCAGCTTGTGGGACCGGGGGGGGATCTACTCCTACGAGCAGTACTTC.